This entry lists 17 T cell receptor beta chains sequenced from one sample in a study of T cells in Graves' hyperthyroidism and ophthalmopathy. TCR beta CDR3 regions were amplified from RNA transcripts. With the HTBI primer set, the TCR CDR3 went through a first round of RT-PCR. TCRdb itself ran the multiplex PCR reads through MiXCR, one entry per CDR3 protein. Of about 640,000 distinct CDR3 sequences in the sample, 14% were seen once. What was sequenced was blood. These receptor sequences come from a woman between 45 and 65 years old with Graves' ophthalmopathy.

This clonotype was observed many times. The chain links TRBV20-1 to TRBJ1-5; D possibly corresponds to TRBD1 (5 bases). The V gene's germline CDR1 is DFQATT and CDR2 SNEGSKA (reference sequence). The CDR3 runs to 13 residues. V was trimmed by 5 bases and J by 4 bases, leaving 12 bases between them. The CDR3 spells CSAAGPPNQPQHF. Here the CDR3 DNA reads TGCAGTGCTGCGGGACCGCCAAATCAGCCCCAGCATTTT.

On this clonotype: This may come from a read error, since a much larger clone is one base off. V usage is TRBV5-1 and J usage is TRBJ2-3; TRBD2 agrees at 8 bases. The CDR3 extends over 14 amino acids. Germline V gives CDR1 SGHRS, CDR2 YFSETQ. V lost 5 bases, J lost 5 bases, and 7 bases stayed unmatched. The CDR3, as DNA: TGCGCCAGCAGAGTAAGCGGGAGACAAGATACGCAGTATTTT. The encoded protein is CASRVSGRQDTQYF.

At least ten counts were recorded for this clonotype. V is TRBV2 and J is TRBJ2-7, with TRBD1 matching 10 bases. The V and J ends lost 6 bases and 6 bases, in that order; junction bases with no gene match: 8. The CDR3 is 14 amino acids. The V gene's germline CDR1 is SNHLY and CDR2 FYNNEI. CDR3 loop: CASRDRGLTGEQYF. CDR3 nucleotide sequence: TGTGCCAGCAGAGACAGGGGGCTAACCGGCGAGCAGTACTTC.

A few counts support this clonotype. The CDR3 reads CASSERDRGTFF. CDR3 nucleotide sequence: TGTGCCAGCAGCGAGAGGGACAGGGGAACGTTCTTC. This chain links TRBV2 with TRBJ2-1, with 10 bases aligning to TRBD1. Germline CDR1 and CDR2: SNHLY and FYNNEI. The length of the CDR3 is 12 residues. With V trimmed by 6 bases and J by 15 bases, 8 bases remained unmatched.

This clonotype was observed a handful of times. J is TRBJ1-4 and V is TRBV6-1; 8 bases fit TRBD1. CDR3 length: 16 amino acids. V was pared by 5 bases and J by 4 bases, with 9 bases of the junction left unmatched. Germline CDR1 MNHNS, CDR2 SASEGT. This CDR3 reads CASSPQGALINEKLFF. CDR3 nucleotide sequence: TGTGCCAGCAGTCCCCAGGGGGCTCTGATTAATGAAAAACTGTTTTTT.

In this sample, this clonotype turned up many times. The CDR3, as DNA: TGTGCCAGCAGCTTAGAGGTTGACGCCTCCTACGAGCAGTACTTC. This gives the protein CASSLEVDASYEQYF. This chain connects TRBV11-2 to TRBJ2-7; no clear D gene. This CDR3 has 15 amino acids. Germline V gene sequence: CDR1 SGHAT, CDR2 FQNNGV. V was pared by 0 bases and J by 0 bases, with 9 bases between. Filled out from reference TRBV11-2 and TRBJ2-7, the complete variable domain reads EAGVAQSPRYKIIEKRQSVAFWCNPISGHATLYWYQQILGQGPKLLIQFQNNGVVDDSQLPKDRFSAERLKGVDSTLKIQPAKLEDSAVYLCASSLEVDASYEQYFGPGTRLTVT.

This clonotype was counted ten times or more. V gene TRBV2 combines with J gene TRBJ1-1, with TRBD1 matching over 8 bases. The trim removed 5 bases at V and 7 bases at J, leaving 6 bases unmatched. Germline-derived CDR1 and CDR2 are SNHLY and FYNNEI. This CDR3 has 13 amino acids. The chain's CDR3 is CASSYQGAGEAFF. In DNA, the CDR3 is TGTGCCAGCAGTTATCAGGGGGCCGGTGAAGCTTTCTTT.

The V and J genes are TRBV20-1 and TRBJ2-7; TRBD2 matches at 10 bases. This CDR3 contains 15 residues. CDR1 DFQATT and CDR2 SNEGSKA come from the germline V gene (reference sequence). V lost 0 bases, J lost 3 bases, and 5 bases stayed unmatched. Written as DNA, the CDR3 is TGCAGTGCTAGAGATCCCCTAGCGGGAGACTACGAGCAGTACTTC. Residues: CSARDPLAGDYEQYF.

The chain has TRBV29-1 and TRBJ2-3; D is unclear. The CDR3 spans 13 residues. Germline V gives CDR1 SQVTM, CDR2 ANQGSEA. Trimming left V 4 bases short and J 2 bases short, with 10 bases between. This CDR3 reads CSVAPRHTDTQYF. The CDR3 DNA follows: TGCAGCGTTGCTCCAAGACACACAGATACGCAGTATTTT.

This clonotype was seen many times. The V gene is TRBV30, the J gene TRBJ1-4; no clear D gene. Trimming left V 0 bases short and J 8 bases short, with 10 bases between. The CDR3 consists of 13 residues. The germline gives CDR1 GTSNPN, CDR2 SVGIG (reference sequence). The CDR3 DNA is TGTGCCTGGAGTGTGGGGTTCCGGGAAAAACTGTTTTTT. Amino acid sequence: CAWSVGFREKLFF.

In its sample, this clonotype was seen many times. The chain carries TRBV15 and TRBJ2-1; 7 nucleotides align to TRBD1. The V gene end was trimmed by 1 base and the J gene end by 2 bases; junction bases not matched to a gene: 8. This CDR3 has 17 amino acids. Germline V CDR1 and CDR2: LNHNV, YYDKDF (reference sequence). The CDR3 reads CATSRVPRQGAYNEQFF. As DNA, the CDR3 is TGTGCCACCAGCAGAGTTCCCCGACAGGGCGCCTACAATGAGCAGTTCTTC.

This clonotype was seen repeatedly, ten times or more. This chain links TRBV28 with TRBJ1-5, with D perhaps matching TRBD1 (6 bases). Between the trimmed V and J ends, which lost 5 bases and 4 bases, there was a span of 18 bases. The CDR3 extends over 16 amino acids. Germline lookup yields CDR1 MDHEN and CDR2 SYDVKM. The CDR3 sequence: CASSPPRTANNQPQHF. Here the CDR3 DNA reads TGTGCCAGCAGTCCCCCCCGGACAGCCAATAATCAGCCCCAGCATTTT.

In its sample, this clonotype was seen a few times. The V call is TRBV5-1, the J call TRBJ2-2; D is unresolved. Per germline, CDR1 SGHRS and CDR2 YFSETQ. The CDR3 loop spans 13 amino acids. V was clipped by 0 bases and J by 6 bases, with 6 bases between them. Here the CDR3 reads CASSLAQPGELFF. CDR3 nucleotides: TGCGCCAGCAGCTTGGCACAGCCCGGGGAGCTGTTTTTT.

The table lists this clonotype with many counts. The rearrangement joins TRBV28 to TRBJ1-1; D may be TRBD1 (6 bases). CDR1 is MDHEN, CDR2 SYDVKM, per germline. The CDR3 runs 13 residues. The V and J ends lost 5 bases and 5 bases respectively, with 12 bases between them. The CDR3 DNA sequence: TGTGCCAGCAGTCTCGCAGGGGAAACTGAAGCTTTCTTT. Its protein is CASSLAGETEAFF.

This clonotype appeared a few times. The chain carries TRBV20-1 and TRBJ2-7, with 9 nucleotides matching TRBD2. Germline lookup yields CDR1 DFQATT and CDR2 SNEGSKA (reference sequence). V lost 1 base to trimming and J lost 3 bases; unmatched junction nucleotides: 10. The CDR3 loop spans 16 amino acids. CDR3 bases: TGCAGTGCTAGAGTAGGGAGCGGGGGGAAAGGCTACGAGCAGTACTTC. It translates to CSARVGSGGKGYEQYF.

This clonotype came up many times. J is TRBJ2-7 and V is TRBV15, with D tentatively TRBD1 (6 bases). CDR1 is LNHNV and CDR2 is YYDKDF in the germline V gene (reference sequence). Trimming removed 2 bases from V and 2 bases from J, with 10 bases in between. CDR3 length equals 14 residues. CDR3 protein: CATSRSEGAYEQYF. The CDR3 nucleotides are TGTGCCACCAGCAGATCAGAGGGGGCCTACGAGCAGTACTTC.

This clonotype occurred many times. The CDR3 sequence is CASSAGLASGETQYF. The CDR3 region has the DNA TGTGCCAGCAGCGCGGGACTAGCTTCGGGAGAGACCCAGTACTTC. V and J are TRBV7-3 and TRBJ2-5; 9 bases align to TRBD2. The germline CDR1 and CDR2 sequences are SGHTA and FQGTGA. J lost 4 bases, V lost 5 bases, and 8 bases had no gene match. The length of the CDR3 is 15 residues.